These 21 T cell receptor beta chains were sequenced from one sample in a study of T cell repertoires in cytomegalovirus infection. TCRdb passed the reads through MiXCR, listing each CDR3 protein once. The table has around 99,000 distinct CDR3 sequences, around 31% seen once. These receptors are not linked to any known antigen. Sample: CD8+ T cells from cultured PBMCs, taken from culture after CMV antigen stimulation. The receptors were sampled from a human donor in good health (CMV status not recorded). Some clones in this sample may be carry-over from other donors' samples.

This CDR3 is CASRVLAGISGELFF. The CDR3 coding sequence is TGTGCCAGCAGAGTACTAGCGGGGATCTCCGGGGAGCTGTTTTTT. The chain combines TRBV6-2 or TRBV6-3 with TRBJ2-2; TRBD2 matches 10 bases. Germline assignment: CDR1 MNHEY and CDR2 SVGEGT. This CDR3 has 15 amino acids. V dropped 6 bases and J dropped 6; count of bases not matched to a gene: 7.

This chain joins TRBV7-6 and TRBJ2-7, with D uncertain. Trimming took off 1 base at V and 7 bases at J, with 11 bases between the two ends. Looked up from germline, CDR1 is SGHVS and CDR2 is FNYEAQ. The CDR3 totals 13 residues. The CDR3 DNA is TGTGCCAGCAGCTTAGTGGGCGTTGGGGAGCAGTACTTC. Its translation: CASSLVGVGEQYF.

The chain carries TRBV4-1 and TRBJ2-2; TRBD2 is a possible D gene (7 bases). Germline CDR1 reads MGHRA; CDR2 reads YSYEKL. V lost 6 bases and J lost 6, with 26 bases in between. The CDR3 is 18 amino acids. The CDR3 is CASSRSLGGRKAAGELFF. The CDR3 DNA reads TGCGCCAGCAGTCGCTCCCTCGGGGGGCGGAAAGCCGCCGGGGAGCTGTTTTTT.

This clonotype has at least ten counts. This chain uses TRBV11-2 with TRBJ2-2, with 7 bases that match TRBD2. Germline loops: CDR1 SGHAT, CDR2 FQNNGV. Losses at the gene ends were 6 bases for V and 6 bases for J; bases not matched to a gene: 10. CDR3 length: 15 residues. Here the CDR3 DNA reads TGTGCCAGCAGTCCGGGGGGACCCTTCGCCGGGGAGCTGTTTTTT. Encoded protein: CASSPGGPFAGELFF.

The J gene is TRBJ1-1, the V gene TRBV25-1; tentatively, D is TRBD1 (5 bases). The CDR3 has 14 residues. The germline V gene encodes CDR1 MGHDK and CDR2 SYGVNS. The V gene lost 10 bases and the J gene lost 0 bases, with 15 bases spanning the gap. The CDR3 DNA reads TGTGCCACCGACAGCGGTGTTATGAACACTGAAGCTTTCTTT. Amino acids: CATDSGVMNTEAFF. The variable domain in full, with the rest retrieved from reference TRBV25-1 and TRBJ1-1, is EADIYQTPRYLVIGTGKKITLECSQTMGHDKMYWYQQDPGMELHLIHYSYGVNSTEKGDLSSESTVSRIRTEHFPLTLESARPSHTSQYLCATDSGVMNTEAFFGQGTRLTVV.

Notes on this clonotype: Given a much more abundant clone one base away, this may be a read error. This chain connects TRBV27 to TRBJ1-2; a weak D match, TRBD1 (5 bases). Germline V lookup: CDR1 MNHEY, CDR2 SMNVEV (reference sequence). There are 13 residues in the CDR3. The V end was cut by 3 bases, the J end by 3 bases, with 8 bases between. CDR3 sequence (DNA): TGTGCCAGCAGTTTTGGCAGGGACTATGGCTACACCTTC. Translating gives CASSFGRDYGYTF.

The genes are TRBV7-3 and TRBJ2-7, with TRBD2 matching over 8 bases. Germline lookup yields CDR1 SGHTA and CDR2 FQGTGA. The ends lost 5 bases at V and 5 bases at J; junction bases unmatched: 8. CDR3 length: 14 amino acids. The CDR3 DNA follows: TGTGCCAGCAGCCCGTCGGGGGGGGGCAACGAGCAGTACTTC. Translating it yields CASSPSGGGNEQYF.

This clonotype showed up many times. The chain uses TRBV7-9 and TRBJ1-1; TRBD1 aligns across 7 bases. Germline CDR1 SEHNR, CDR2 FQNEAQ (reference sequence). This CDR3 region has 14 residues. Losses at the gene ends were 4 bases for V and 2 bases for J; bases not matched to a gene: 4. CDR3 nucleotides: TGTGCCAGCAGCTCGCCAGGGGGAAACACTGAAGCTTTCTTT. Amino acid sequence: CASSSPGGNTEAFF.

This chain uses TRBV20-1 with TRBJ1-1; no reliable D call. Trimming took off 6 bases at V and 0 bases at J, with 23 bases between the two ends. CDR1 and CDR2 (germline): DFQATT, SNEGSKA (reference sequence). This CDR3 is 17 amino acids long. CDR3 nucleotide sequence: TGCAGTGCGACGGTCAGTGGGAGAGTATTAATGAACACTGAAGCTTTCTTT. This sequence encodes CSATVSGRVLMNTEAFF.

The count of this clonotype is one. V and J are TRBV7-3 and TRBJ2-3, with D uncertain. CDR1 and CDR2 from the germline V gene are SGHTA and FQGTGA. The V end was cut by 2 bases, the J end by 2 bases, with 11 bases between. The CDR3 length is 15 residues. The CDR3 nucleotides read TGTGCCAGCAGCTTATTCCCTCGATCCACAGATACGCAGTATTTT. It is translated as CASSLFPRSTDTQYF.

This clonotype was recorded a few times. The rearrangement joins TRBV28 to TRBJ2-2; D remains unclear. This CDR3 is built from 15 residues. CDR1 is MDHEN, CDR2 SYDVKM, per germline. Trimming stripped 7 bases from V and 2 bases from J, with 14 bases between. The CDR3 sequence: CASTSPGANTGELFF. The CDR3 bases are TGTGCCAGCACATCCCCCGGAGCCAACACCGGGGAGCTGTTTTTT. The full variable domain, completed using reference TRBV28 and TRBJ2-2, is DVKVTQSSRYLVKRTGEKVFLECVQDMDHENMFWYRQDPGLGLRLIYFSYDVKMKEKGDIPEGYSVSREKKERFSLILESASTNQTSMYLCASTSPGANTGELFFGEGSRLTVL.

V and J are TRBV7-3 and TRBJ1-1; perhaps TRBD1 as D (6 bases). The CDR3 extends over 13 amino acids. CDR1 and CDR2 (germline): SGHTA, FQGTGA. Trimming took 6 bases from V and 8 from J, leaving 16 bases between them. The CDR3 region has the DNA TGTGCCAGCAGACCCGGACAGTCCCCCGAAGCTTTCTTT. Translating it yields CASRPGQSPEAFF.

V gene TRBV13 combines with J gene TRBJ2-5, with D maybe TRBD2 (5 bases). The germline V gene encodes CDR1 PRHDT and CDR2 FYEKMQ (reference sequence). CDR3 size: 13 residues. V lost 0 bases, J lost 4 bases, and 6 bases lay in between. CDR3 nucleotide sequence: TGTGCCAGCAGCTTAGGTCGGGGAGAGACCCAGTACTTC. Residues: CASSLGRGETQYF.

This clonotype was counted a few times. Mismatch with germline at one junction end may stem from a read error. The genes are TRBV12-3 or TRBV12-4 and TRBJ2-7; D gene unclear. The CDR3 runs to 10 residues. The CDR3 DNA sequence: TGTGCCAGCAGTTTCATTGGCCGGGCCTTC. It translates to CASSFIGRAF.

This clonotype was seen ten or more times. The chain joins TRBV7-9 to TRBJ2-5, with 7 positions matching TRBD2. Unmatched junction bases numbered 14, after V lost 2 bases and J lost 5 bases. CDR1 is SEHNR and CDR2 is FQNEAQ in the germline V gene (reference sequence). The CDR3 contains 17 residues. For the CDR3, the DNA is TGTGCCAGCAGCTTACTCTTAGCGGGTCAGCCCACGGAGACCCAGTACTTC. It encodes CASSLLLAGQPTETQYF.

In its sample, this clonotype was seen a few times. The CDR3 loop is CASSYQGNYEQYF. CDR3 bases: TGTGCCAGCAGTTACCAGGGGAACTACGAGCAGTACTTC. The V call is TRBV2, the J call TRBJ2-7; weak D call: TRBD1 (6 bases). The CDR3 runs 13 residues. In germline, CDR1 is SNHLY, CDR2 FYNNEI. V gave up 5 bases and J gave up 3 bases, with 11 bases separating them.

This clonotype occurred once. The rearrangement uses TRBV7-2 and TRBJ2-7; no definite D call. The CDR3 length is 14 residues. Germline CDR1 reads SGHTA; CDR2 reads FQGNSA. Deletions cut 1 base from V and 0 bases from J, with 7 bases between. The CDR3 here is CASSLEYNSYEQYF. CDR3 sequence (DNA): TGTGCCAGCAGCTTAGAGTATAACTCCTACGAGCAGTACTTC. Full variable domain (rest looked up from reference TRBV7-2 and TRBJ2-7): GAGVSQSPSNKVTEKGKDVELRCDPISGHTALYWYRQSLGQGLEFLIYFQGNSAPDKSGLPSDRFSAERTGGSVSTLTIQRTQQEDSAVYLCASSLEYNSYEQYFGPGTRLTVT.

This clonotype has only a few counts. This chain joins TRBV25-1 and TRBJ1-1; 8 nucleotides match TRBD1. Germline CDR1 MGHDK, CDR2 SYGVNS. V trimming: 3 bases; J trimming: 4 bases; junction bases outside the gene matches: 7. The CDR3 extends over 15 amino acids. The CDR3 DNA reads as TGTGCCAGCAGTGAGGGGGGGACAGGCTTCACTGAAGCTTTCTTT. Its protein is CASSEGGTGFTEAFF.

This clonotype came up a few times. CDR3 sequence: CASSYTQGMNTEAFF. CDR3 coding DNA: TGTGCCAGCAGTTACACCCAGGGGATGAACACTGAAGCTTTCTTT. The genes are TRBV6-2 or TRBV6-3 and TRBJ1-1; D is perhaps TRBD1 (6 bases). V lost 2 bases, J lost 0 bases, and 10 bases lay in between. CDR1 is MNHEY, CDR2 SVGEGT, per germline. This CDR3 has 15 residues.

This clonotype was seen only a few times. This chain links TRBV4-1 with TRBJ1-5, with unresolved D. CDR1 MGHRA and CDR2 YSYEKL come from the germline V gene. The CDR3 covers 15 residues. The ends were cut back, 3 bases at V and 8 bases at J, with 17 bases in the middle. CDR3 sequence (DNA): TGCGCCAGCAGCCAGGTTGCTCTTGGGTTCGAGCCCCAGCATTTT. It codes for CASSQVALGFEPQHF.

The sample holds many counts of this clonotype. V usage is TRBV6-6 and J usage is TRBJ1-3; no clear D gene. The germline gives CDR1 MNHNY, CDR2 SVGAGI (reference sequence). CDR3 size: 16 residues. V shed 2 bases and J shed 0 bases, with 11 bases lying between them. This CDR3 is CASSYAAGLSGNTIYF. The CDR3 DNA reads as TGTGCCAGCAGTTACGCGGCAGGCCTCTCTGGAAACACCATATATTTT.